Listed here are 32 T cell receptor beta chains from one sample, sequenced in a study of blood T cell repertoires in COVID-19. Profiled with immunoSEQ multiplex PCR; TCRdb holds only in-frame clones, not every one. The profile shows about 180,000 clones, roughly 77% of them singletons. Sequenced: peripheral blood. Source of these receptors: a woman of 80 years or more with COVID-19, enrolled during active disease.

This clone was seen a single time. V usage is TRBV7-2 and J usage is TRBJ1-4; no definite D call. Per germline, CDR1 SGHTA and CDR2 FQGNSA. Trimming left V 2 bases short and J 4 bases short, with 11 bases between. This CDR3 is 15 amino acids long. CDR3 sequence: CASSLNPTGNEKLFF. Written as DNA, the CDR3 is TGTGCCAGCAGCTTAAATCCCACGGGTAATGAAAAACTGTTTTTT.

The rearrangement links TRBV5-4 to TRBJ2-5; D perhaps matches TRBD1 (6 bases). The CDR3 spans 14 residues. Trimming took off 4 bases at V and 8 bases at J, with 18 bases between the two ends. Germline V lookup: CDR1 SGHNT, CDR2 YYREEE (reference sequence). As DNA, the CDR3 is TGTGCCAGCAGCAGGGACACCCTAACGGAAACCCAGTACTTC. It translates to CASSRDTLTETQYF.

This clone was observed a handful of times. This chain connects TRBV29-1 to TRBJ2-1, with TRBD1 identical over 9 bases. Germline CDR1 is SQVTM and CDR2 is ANQGSEA. This CDR3 comprises 13 residues. After removal of 6 bases from V and 7 bases from J, the junction contained 7 bases not matched to a gene. This CDR3 reads CSVEQGARNEQFF. The CDR3, as DNA: TGCAGCGTCGAACAGGGGGCTCGGAATGAGCAGTTCTTC.

This rearrangement joins TRBV29-1 to TRBJ2-3; 7 bases are a match to TRBD1. There are 15 residues in the CDR3. J was trimmed by 4 bases and V by 2 bases; bases with no gene match: 9. The V gene's germline CDR1 is SQVTM and CDR2 ANQGSEA. The CDR3 protein is CSVERGRGSADTQYF. CDR3 DNA sequence: TGCAGCGTTGAACGGGGCAGGGGGTCCGCAGATACGCAGTATTTT.

Written as DNA, the CDR3 is TGTGCCAGCAGCTTAGAGAGGTATCTTTCACCCCTCCACTTT. Encoded protein: CASSLERYLSPLHF. This chain connects TRBV7-2 to TRBJ1-6; D gene ambiguous. V lost 1 base and J lost 9, with 10 bases in between. This CDR3 has 14 amino acids. Per germline, CDR1 SGHTA and CDR2 FQGNSA.

This sequence joins TRBV7-3 and TRBJ2-1, with TRBD2 matching 7 bases. CDR3 length: 15 amino acids. After removal of 1 base from V and 4 bases from J, the junction contained 4 bases not matched to a gene. From germline, CDR1 is SGHTA and CDR2 FQGTGA. CDR3 sequence: CASSLSGGPYNEQFF. In DNA, the CDR3 is TGTGCCAGCAGCTTAAGCGGGGGACCTTACAATGAGCAGTTCTTC.

This chain uses TRBV2 with TRBJ1-6; D may be TRBD1 (5 bases). This CDR3 region has 15 residues. The V end was cut by 5 bases, the J end by 9 bases, with 17 bases between. The germline gives CDR1 SNHLY, CDR2 FYNNEI. CDR3 nucleotides: TGTGCCAGCAGTAGGACAAGGGGCGCCGGTTCACCCCTCCACTTT. Protein sequence: CASSRTRGAGSPLHF. The complete variable domain, with remaining parts taken from reference TRBV2 and TRBJ1-6, reads EPEVTQTPSHQVTQMGQEVILRCVPISNHLYFYWYRQILGQKVEFLVSFYNNEISEKSEIFDDQFSVERPDGSNFTLKIRSTKLEDSAMYFCASSRTRGAGSPLHFGNGTRLTVT.

The chain has TRBV4-1 and TRBJ2-7; TRBD1 matches at 12 bases. V was pared by 3 bases and J by 1 base, with 4 bases of the junction left unmatched. Germline V gene lookup returns CDR1 MGHRA and CDR2 YSYEKL. The CDR3 extends over 16 amino acids. The CDR3: CASSQAGQGASYEQYF. The CDR3 DNA follows: TGCGCCAGCAGCCAGGCGGGACAGGGGGCGTCCTACGAGCAGTACTTC.

The V call is TRBV9, the J call TRBJ1-4, with D possibly being TRBD1 (5 bases). Deletions cut 0 bases from V and 8 bases from J, with 11 bases between. The CDR3 runs to 14 residues. CDR1 SGDLS and CDR2 YYNGEE come from the germline V gene. For the CDR3, the DNA is TGTGCCAGCAGCGTAGGACAGTTCGGCGAAAAACTGTTTTTT. Residues: CASSVGQFGEKLFF.

This chain connects TRBV11-3 to TRBJ2-1; 10 bases line up with TRBD2. CDR3 length: 16 amino acids. Trimming cost V 0 bases and J 4 bases; bases outside gene matches: 3. Per the germline V gene, CDR1 is SGHNT and CDR2 is YENEEA. The CDR3 spells CASSLEGTSEYNEQFF. The CDR3 DNA reads TGTGCCAGCAGCTTAGAAGGGACTAGCGAGTACAATGAGCAGTTCTTC.

DNA for the CDR3: TGTGCCAGCAGTGACGGACAGGGTCTTTACGAGCAGTACTTC. It is translated as CASSDGQGLYEQYF. The chain has TRBV28 and TRBJ2-7, with 8 positions matching TRBD1. The junction had 7 bases not matched to a gene; V was cut back by 5 bases and J by 4 bases. Germline V gives CDR1 MDHEN, CDR2 SYDVKM. This CDR3 comprises 14 residues. Full variable domain (missing parts from reference TRBV28 and TRBJ2-7): DVKVTQSSRYLVKRTGEKVFLECVQDMDHENMFWYRQDPGLGLRLIYFSYDVKMKEKGDIPEGYSVSREKKERFSLILESASTNQTSMYLCASSDGQGLYEQYFGPGTRLTVT.

In its sample, this clone was seen a few times. V gene TRBV29-1 combines with J gene TRBJ2-7; D perhaps matches TRBD2 (5 bases). Trimming removed 4 bases at V and 0 bases at J, with 7 bases between. The CDR3 consists of 12 residues. The germline gives CDR1 SQVTM, CDR2 ANQGSEA. DNA of the CDR3: TGCAGCGTTGCGGGGTTCTCCTACGAGCAGTACTTC. This gives the protein CSVAGFSYEQYF.

The chain carries TRBV3-1 (or the pseudogene TRBV3-2) and TRBJ2-5; 7 nucleotides line up with TRBD2. The CDR3 spans 13 residues. Trimming cost V 7 bases and J 3 bases; bases outside gene matches: 5. Per the germline V gene, CDR1 is LGHDT and CDR2 is YNNKEL (reference sequence). The CDR3 DNA reads as TGTGCCAGCACCCCCCTAGCGGAAGAGACCCAGTACTTC. It specifies CASTPLAEETQYF.

The rearrangement joins TRBV28 to TRBJ2-1; D remains unclear. Trimming stripped 8 bases from V and 0 bases from J, with 17 bases between. Germline loops: CDR1 MDHEN, CDR2 SYDVKM. The CDR3 runs 16 residues. Here the CDR3 DNA reads TGTGCCAGCGCCAGCGATTATGGCCGCTCCTACAATGAGCAGTTCTTC. Protein sequence: CASASDYGRSYNEQFF.

The chain couples TRBV7-6 to TRBJ1-3; D perhaps matches TRBD1 (6 bases). The CDR3 is made up of 14 amino acids. V was pared by 5 bases and J by 0 bases, with 8 bases between. Germline assignment: CDR1 SGHVS and CDR2 FNYEAQ. CDR3 nucleotide sequence: TGTGCCAGCAGCCGACAGGTCTCTGGAAACACCATATATTTT. This sequence encodes CASSRQVSGNTIYF. Full variable domain (rest looked up from reference TRBV7-6 and TRBJ1-3): GAGVSQSPRYKVTKRGQDVALRCDPISGHVSLYWYRQALGQGPEFLTYFNYEAQQDKSGLPNDRFSAERPEGSISTLTIQRTEQRDSAMYRCASSRQVSGNTIYFGEGSWLTVV.

J is TRBJ2-3 and V is TRBV6-2 or TRBV6-3; 10 bases fit TRBD2. Per the germline V gene, CDR1 is MNHEY and CDR2 is SVGEGT. The CDR3 spans 18 residues. The ends lost 6 bases at V and 4 bases at J; junction bases unmatched: 16. The CDR3 DNA is TGTGCCAGCAGCCGCCACCAGAGCGGGGGGGCCGGGGCAGATACGCAGTATTTT. It is translated as CASSRHQSGGAGADTQYF.

The chain has TRBV11-3 and TRBJ1-2; TRBD1 is a possible D gene (5 bases). V was cut by 5 bases and J by 2 bases, with 12 bases left in between. Per germline, CDR1 SGHNT and CDR2 YENEEA. The CDR3 contains 14 residues. CDR3 nucleotide sequence: TGTGCCAGCAGCCCGACGGGGGGGAACTATGGCTACACCTTC. It specifies CASSPTGGNYGYTF.

This chain links TRBV27 with TRBJ1-2, with TRBD1 matching over 8 bases. This CDR3 spans 13 amino acids. Germline assignment: CDR1 MNHEY and CDR2 SMNVEV (reference sequence). V was pared by 6 bases and J by 8 bases, with 8 bases of the junction left unmatched. CDR3 nucleotides: TGTGCCAGCAGCACAGGGGGGGGTTACGGCTACACCTTC. Residues: CASSTGGGYGYTF.

The gene calls are TRBV5-1 and TRBJ2-2; 8 nucleotides align to TRBD1. The CDR3 extends over 14 amino acids. V lost 3 bases, J lost 3 bases, and 1 base stayed unmatched. The V gene's germline CDR1 is SGHRS and CDR2 YFSETQ. CDR3 protein: CASSSGQDTGELFF. Written as DNA, the CDR3 is TGCGCCAGCAGCTCGGGACAGGACACCGGGGAGCTGTTTTTT. The variable domain in full, completed from reference TRBV5-1 and TRBJ2-2, reads KAGVTQTPRYLIKTRGQQVTLSCSPISGHRSVSWYQQTPGQGLQFLFEYFSETQRNKGNFPGRFSGRQFSNSRSEMNVSTLELGDSALYLCASSSGQDTGELFFGEGSRLTVL.

The chain is built from TRBV15 and TRBJ1-3; D is possibly TRBD1 (5 bases). The germline V gene has CDR1 LNHNV and CDR2 YYDKDF (reference sequence). This CDR3 spans 15 amino acids. With 1 base removed from V and 8 bases from J, the gap between germline ends came to 15 bases. CDR3 nucleotides: TGTGCCACCAGCAGAGGCAGGGCGGGGGGGGACACCATATATTTT. Its translation: CATSRGRAGGDTIYF.

The J gene is TRBJ2-3, the V gene TRBV24-1, with 7 bases fitting TRBD1. With V trimmed by 4 bases and J by 2 bases, 11 bases remained unmatched. Looked up from germline, CDR1 is KGHDR and CDR2 is SFDVKD. The CDR3 loop spans 17 amino acids. The CDR3 sequence: CATSDTGRGGTTDTQYF. The CDR3 bases are TGTGCCACCAGTGACACGGGCCGAGGGGGCACCACAGATACGCAGTATTTT.

In its sample, this clone was seen once. The genes are TRBV7-2 and TRBJ2-1; TRBD2 agrees at 11 bases. The J segment lost 8 bases and the V segment lost 3 bases, leaving 3 bases of the junction unmatched. From germline, CDR1 is SGHTA and CDR2 FQGNSA. The CDR3 spans 14 residues. Here the CDR3 reads CASSLGLAAYEQFF. In DNA form, the CDR3 reads TGTGCCAGCAGCTTGGGACTAGCGGCCTATGAGCAGTTCTTC.

The chain couples TRBV11-2 to TRBJ1-6; D call uncertain. The V gene lost 0 bases and the J gene lost 7 bases, with 7 bases spanning the gap. This CDR3 spans 14 amino acids. Looked up from germline, CDR1 is SGHAT and CDR2 is FQNNGV. This CDR3 reads CASSLEARNSPLHF. The CDR3 bases are TGTGCCAGCAGCTTAGAGGCTAGAAATTCACCCCTCCACTTT. The full variable domain, in which reference TRBV11-2 and TRBJ1-6 provide the parts outside the CDR3, is EAGVAQSPRYKIIEKRQSVAFWCNPISGHATLYWYQQILGQGPKLLIQFQNNGVVDDSQLPKDRFSAERLKGVDSTLKIQPAKLEDSAVYLCASSLEARNSPLHFGNGTRLTVT.

The rearrangement uses TRBV25-1 and TRBJ1-4; D gene ambiguous. V lost 3 bases and J 3 bases, leaving 11 bases between the germline ends. Looked up from germline, CDR1 is MGHDK and CDR2 is SYGVNS. The CDR3 sequence is 15 residues long. For the CDR3, the DNA is TGTGCCAGCAGTGAGCCAGATCGGGCTAATGAAAAACTGTTTTTT. Translation gives CASSEPDRANEKLFF.

The chain joins TRBV11-2 to TRBJ2-7; 10 bases match TRBD2. This CDR3 contains 15 residues. Germline lookup yields CDR1 SGHAT and CDR2 FQNNGV. V was clipped by 1 base and J by 7 bases; unmatched bases: 7. The CDR3: CASSLGPGLAREQYF. The CDR3 nucleotides read TGTGCCAGCAGCTTAGGTCCGGGACTAGCGAGGGAGCAGTACTTC. Filled out from reference TRBV11-2 and TRBJ2-7, the complete variable domain reads EAGVAQSPRYKIIEKRQSVAFWCNPISGHATLYWYQQILGQGPKLLIQFQNNGVVDDSQLPKDRFSAERLKGVDSTLKIQPAKLEDSAVYLCASSLGPGLAREQYFGPGTRLTVT.

The rearrangement links TRBV13 to TRBJ1-5; D not resolved. V lost 5 bases to trimming and J lost 3 bases, with 5 bases between them. The CDR3 runs to 12 residues. The germline V gene has CDR1 PRHDT and CDR2 FYEKMQ (reference sequence). The CDR3 here is CASSRYNQPQHF. The CDR3 DNA reads TGTGCCAGCAGCCGCTACAATCAGCCCCAGCATTTT.

The V and J genes are TRBV7-9 and TRBJ2-5; unclear D gene. The CDR3 spans 14 residues. From germline, CDR1 is SEHNR and CDR2 FQNEAQ (reference sequence). V lost 1 base, J lost 5 bases, and 11 bases lay in between. The CDR3 protein is CASSLGVAAETQYF. The CDR3 DNA reads TGTGCCAGCAGCTTAGGGGTAGCCGCGGAGACCCAGTACTTC.

This chain links TRBV11-2 with TRBJ2-1; 9 bases line up with TRBD1. The CDR3 loop spans 17 amino acids. Germline CDR1 SGHAT, CDR2 FQNNGV. The V and J ends lost 3 bases and 2 bases, in that order; junction bases with no gene match: 8. The CDR3 nucleotides read TGTGCCAGCAGCTTTGACAGGGGGAAGCGTGCCTACAATGAGCAGTTCTTC. This translates into CASSFDRGKRAYNEQFF.

J is TRBJ2-7 and V is TRBV12-3 or TRBV12-4; a possible D gene is TRBD2 (5 bases). CDR3 size: 13 residues. V was clipped by 6 bases and J by 2 bases, with 11 bases between them. CDR3: CASRGAGTYEQYF. The CDR3 nucleotides read TGTGCCAGCAGGGGCGCGGGCACCTACGAGCAGTACTTC.

This clone was seen a handful of times. The chain combines TRBV27 with TRBJ2-1, with 12 bases lining up with TRBD2. Germline loops: CDR1 MNHEY, CDR2 SMNVEV (reference sequence). This CDR3 has 15 amino acids. The J segment lost 6 bases and the V segment lost 6 bases, leaving 6 bases of the junction unmatched. This CDR3 reads CASSTSGGRFNEQFF. CDR3 coding DNA: TGTGCCAGCAGCACTAGCGGGGGGAGGTTCAATGAGCAGTTCTTC.

The V gene is TRBV6-5, the J gene TRBJ1-2; 7 bases line up with TRBD1. The CDR3 covers 15 residues. The V gene end was trimmed by 4 bases and the J gene end by 7 bases; junction bases not matched to a gene: 12. The germline V gene has CDR1 MNHEY and CDR2 SVGAGI. The CDR3 sequence: CASSSWTGSAFGYTF. The CDR3 bases are TGTGCCAGCAGTTCCTGGACAGGCTCCGCTTTTGGCTACACCTTC.

The V call is TRBV7-9, the J call TRBJ2-6; TRBD1 matches 7 bases. The CDR3 runs to 18 residues. The germline CDR1 and CDR2 sequences are SEHNR and FQNEAQ (reference sequence). After removal of 1 base from V and 2 bases from J, the junction contained 8 bases not matched to a gene. CDR3 bases: TGTGCCAGCAGCTTAGAAGGGGGCGTGGGTGCTGGGGCCAACGTCCTGACTTTC. Translated, it gives CASSLEGGVGAGANVLTF.